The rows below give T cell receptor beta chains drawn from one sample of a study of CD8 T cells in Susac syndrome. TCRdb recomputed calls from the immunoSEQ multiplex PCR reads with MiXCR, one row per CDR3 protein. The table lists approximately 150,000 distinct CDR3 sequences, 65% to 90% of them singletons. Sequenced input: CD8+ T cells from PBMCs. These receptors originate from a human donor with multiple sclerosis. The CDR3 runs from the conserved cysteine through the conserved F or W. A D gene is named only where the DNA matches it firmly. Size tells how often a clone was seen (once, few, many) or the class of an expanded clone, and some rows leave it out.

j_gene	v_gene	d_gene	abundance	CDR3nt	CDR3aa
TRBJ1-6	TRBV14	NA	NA	TGTGCCAGCAGCCAAGAGGCTTTATTTGTAGGTTCTCGTAATTCACCCCTCCACTTT	CASSQEALFVGSRNSPLHF
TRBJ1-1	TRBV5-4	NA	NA	TGTGCCAGCAGCAGTCACAGGCTCACTGAAGCTTTCTTT	CASSSHRLTEAFF
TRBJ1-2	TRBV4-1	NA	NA	TGCGCCAGCAGCCAAGGTAGAGTCGACTATGGCTACACCTTC	CASSQGRVDYGYTF
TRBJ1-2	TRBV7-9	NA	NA	TGTGCCAGCAGCTTAGGGGTTGGACAGCTGTCTGGCTACACCTTC	CASSLGVGQLSGYTF
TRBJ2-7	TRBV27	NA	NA	TGTGCCAGCAGTTTAGCGGGACGGATCTACGGGCAGTACTTC	CASSLAGRIYGQYF
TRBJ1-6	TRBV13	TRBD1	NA	TGTGCCAGCAGCTCCGGGACAGCCTTCTATTCACCCCTCCACTTT	CASSSGTAFYSPLHF
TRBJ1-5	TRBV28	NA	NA	TGTGCCAGCAGTTCCGACAGCGAATATCAGCCCCAGCATTTT	CASSSDSEYQPQHF
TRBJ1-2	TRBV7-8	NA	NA	TGTGCCAGCAGCTTAGGTCAGGGAACCTATGGCTACACCTTC	CASSLGQGTYGYTF
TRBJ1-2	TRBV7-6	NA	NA	TGTGCCAGCAGCTTAGGGACGAAAAACTATGGCTACACCTTC	CASSLGTKNYGYTF
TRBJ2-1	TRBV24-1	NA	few	TGTGCCACCAGCCAGGGTCTCGTCAATGAGCAGTTCTTC	CATSQGLVNEQFF
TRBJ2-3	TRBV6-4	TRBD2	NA	TGTGCCAGCAGTGAAGGCAGCGGGAGCGCAGATACGCAGTATTTT	CASSEGSGSADTQYF
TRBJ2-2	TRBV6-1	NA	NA	TGTGCCAGCAGCCTGGAGGGGATTTGGACCGGGGAGCTGTTTTTT	CASSLEGIWTGELFF
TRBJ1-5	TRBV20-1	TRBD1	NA	TGCAGTGCCAGGACAGGGGGCGAACCCCGAACCAGTTACAATCAGCCCCAGCATTTT	CSARTGGEPRTSYNQPQHF
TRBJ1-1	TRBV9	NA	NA	TGTGCCAGCAGCGTACTAGACTTGAACACTGAAGCTTTCTTT	CASSVLDLNTEAFF
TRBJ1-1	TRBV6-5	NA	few	TGTGCCAGCAGTTACTCGAACTCGAAAGCCTTTCCTGAAGCTTTCTTT	CASSYSNSKAFPEAFF
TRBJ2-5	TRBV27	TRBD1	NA	TGTGCCAGCAGCCGCCTGTGGCAGGGGGAAGCAGAGACCCAGTACTTC	CASSRLWQGEAETQYF
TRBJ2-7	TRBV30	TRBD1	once	TGTGCCTGGAGTCCCGGGACAGGTCTGGCCTACGAGCAGTACTTC	CAWSPGTGLAYEQYF
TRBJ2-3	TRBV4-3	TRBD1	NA	TGCGCCAGCAGCCCGTCGCGGACAGGGGGTACAGATACGCAGTATTTT	CASSPSRTGGTDTQYF
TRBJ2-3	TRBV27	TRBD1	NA	TGTGCCAGCAGTTTAGTGGCGGACAGGGTCACAGATACGCAGTATTTT	CASSLVADRVTDTQYF
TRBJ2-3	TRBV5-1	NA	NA	TGCGCCAGCAGCTTGGTGAGTGGGGGCACAGATACGCAGTATTTT	CASSLVSGGTDTQYF
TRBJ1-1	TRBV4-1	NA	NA	TGCGCCAACAGCCATTTATCCGGGGCAACTGAAGCTTTCTTT	CANSHLSGATEAFF
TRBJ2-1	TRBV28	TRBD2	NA	TGTGCCAGCAGTTCCGGACTAGCGCACCTTTACAATGAGCAGTTCTTC	CASSSGLAHLYNEQFF
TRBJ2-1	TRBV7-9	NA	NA	TGTGCCAGCAGCCAAGGACACATCAATGAGCAGTTCTTC	CASSQGHINEQFF
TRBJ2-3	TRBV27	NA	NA	TGTGCCAGCAGTTTGACTCCAAATCGAGATACGCAGTATTTT	CASSLTPNRDTQYF
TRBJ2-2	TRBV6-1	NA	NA	TGTGCCAGCAGTGAATTTGTGTCGGGAACCGGGGAGCTGCTTTTT	CASSEFVSGTGELLF
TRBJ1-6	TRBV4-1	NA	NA	TGCGCCAGCAGCCTATACCCGGGACCCAATTCACCCCTCCACTTT	CASSLYPGPNSPLHF
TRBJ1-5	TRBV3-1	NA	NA	TGTGCCAGCACCCCTCAGGGGTTCGAGCCCCAGCATTTT	CASTPQGFEPQHF
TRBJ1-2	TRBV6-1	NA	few	TGTGCCAGCTTTAACGCGGAAGTCTATGGCTACACCTTC	CASFNAEVYGYTF
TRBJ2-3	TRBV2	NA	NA	TGTGCCAGCAGTGATGATAGGGACCAGCTAGGGATCACAGATACGCAGTATTTT	CASSDDRDQLGITDTQYF
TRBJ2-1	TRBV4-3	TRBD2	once	TGCGCCAGCAGCCAGGGGAGGGGAGCGCGACCTCCCCACAATGAGCAGTTCTTC	CASSQGRGARPPHNEQFF
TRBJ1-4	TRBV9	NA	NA	TGTGCCAGCAGCCCCTCGACCGCATCGGCAACGGAAAAACTGTTTTTT	CASSPSTASATEKLFF
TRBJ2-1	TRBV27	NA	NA	TGTGCCAGCAGCGAGACCGGGAATGAGCAGTTCTTC	CASSETGNEQFF
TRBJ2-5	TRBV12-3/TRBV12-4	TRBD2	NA	TGTGCCAGCAGATGCTATAGCGGGAGGCCTAAAATACAAGAGACCCAGTACTTC	CASRCYSGRPKIQETQYF
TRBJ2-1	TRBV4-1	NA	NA	TGCGCCAGCAGCCAAGATCCCTTGTCCTACAATGAGCAGTTCTTC	CASSQDPLSYNEQFF
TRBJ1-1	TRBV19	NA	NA	TGTGCCAGTAGTATAGGACAGGAGAACACTGAAGCTTTCTTT	CASSIGQENTEAFF
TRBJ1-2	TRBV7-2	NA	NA	TGTGCCAGCAGCCGCAGGGACACTCACTATGGCTACACCTTC	CASSRRDTHYGYTF
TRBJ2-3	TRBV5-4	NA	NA	TGTGCCAGCAGAATGAAGTGGGCGGGATGGCGGCCCAGCACAGATACGCAGTATTTT	CASRMKWAGWRPSTDTQYF
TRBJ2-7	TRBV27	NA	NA	TGTGCCACCACCTACTCGGGAGACGGACATTCCTACGAGCAGTACTTC	CATTYSGDGHSYEQYF
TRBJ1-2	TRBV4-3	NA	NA	TGCGCCAGCAGCCAAGGGTTGGGGGTTGAATATGGCTACACCTTC	CASSQGLGVEYGYTF
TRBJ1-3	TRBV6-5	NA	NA	TGTGCCAGCAGTTACGGATCGGGACCCGAATTCTCTGGAAACACCATATATTTT	CASSYGSGPEFSGNTIYF
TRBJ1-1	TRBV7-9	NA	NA	TGTGCCAGTCAGGACTTGAACACTGAAGCTTTCTTT	CASQDLNTEAFF
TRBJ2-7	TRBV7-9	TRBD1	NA	TGTGCCAGCAGCTTACCGACAGGGGTTCCCTACGAGCAGTACTTC	CASSLPTGVPYEQYF
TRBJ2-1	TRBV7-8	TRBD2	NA	TGTGCCAGCCTAGCGGCCTCTTACAATGAGCAGTTCTTC	CASLAASYNEQFF
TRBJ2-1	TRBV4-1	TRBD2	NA	TGCGCCAGCAGCCAACTAGCGGGGGGGCCGAGGAATGAGCAGTTCTTC	CASSQLAGGPRNEQFF
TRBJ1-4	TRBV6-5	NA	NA	TGTGCCAGCAGTCACGGATCCCCCGCCGAGGGGGAGTATGAAAAACTGTTTTTT	CASSHGSPAEGEYEKLFF
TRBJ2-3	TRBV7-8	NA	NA	TGTGCCAGCAGCTTCGGGTCGGGAGTCACAGATACGCAGTATTTT	CASSFGSGVTDTQYF
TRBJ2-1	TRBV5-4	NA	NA	TGTGCCAGCATTCCATCGGGGATAGGAGAGGGTGAGCAGTTCTTC	CASIPSGIGEGEQFF
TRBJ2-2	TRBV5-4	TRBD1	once	TGTGCCAGCAACACAATACCGGACAGGGCGGCCGGGGAGCTGTTTTTT	CASNTIPDRAAGELFF
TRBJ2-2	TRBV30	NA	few	TGTGCCTGGAGTGCGGGGACCGGGGAGCTGTTTTTT	CAWSAGTGELFF
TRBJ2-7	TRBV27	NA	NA	TGTGCCAGCAGTTTATCCCCTTCCTACGAGCAGTACTTC	CASSLSPSYEQYF
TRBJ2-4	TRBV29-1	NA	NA	TGCAGCGTGCTAATAGTAGCCAAAAACATTCAGTACTTC	CSVLIVAKNIQYF
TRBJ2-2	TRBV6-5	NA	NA	TGTACCAGCCAAGGGGGGGACGGGGAGCTGTTTTTT	CTSQGGDGELFF
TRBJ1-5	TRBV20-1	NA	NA	TGCAGTGCTAGTCAGGGGATGAGAAATCAGCCCCAGCATTTT	CSASQGMRNQPQHF
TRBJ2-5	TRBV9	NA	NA	TGTGCCAGCAGCGTAGGGGATCGGGGGGAGACCCAGTACTTC	CASSVGDRGETQYF
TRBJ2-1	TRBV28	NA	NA	TGTGCCAGCAGGCCTGACTGGAGCGGGTTCTACAATGAGCAGTTCTTC	CASRPDWSGFYNEQFF
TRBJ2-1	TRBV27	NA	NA	TGTGCCAGCAGCCCAGAAGTCACAGGTTCCTACAATGAGCAGTTCTTC	CASSPEVTGSYNEQFF
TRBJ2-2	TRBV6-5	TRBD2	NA	TGTGCCAGCAGTTACGGCACCGGACTAGGCGGCACCGGGGAGCTGTTTTTT	CASSYGTGLGGTGELFF
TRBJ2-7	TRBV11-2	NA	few	TGTGCCAGCAGCTTAGGGGCGGGACAGCACTACGAGCAGTACTTC	CASSLGAGQHYEQYF
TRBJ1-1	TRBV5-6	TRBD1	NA	TGTGCCAGCAGCTTGGGGACAGGGGGGGCTTTCTTT	CASSLGTGGAFF
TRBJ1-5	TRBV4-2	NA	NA	NA	CASSQGVSGPEPQHF